This T cell receptor beta chain originates from a study of control samples from healthy donors and cancer patients (dated by TCRdb to 2018 to 2021). Concerning this clone itself: Its antigen is currently not known. Per-base qualities were not stored, and no clone one base away is much larger.

For CDR1 and CDR2, the germline V gene lists SQVTM and ANQGSEA. The CDR3, cysteine through phenylalanine, is 12 amino acids long. Just the 36-base CDR3 DNA is kept, in frame starting at base 1. The V end loses 4 bases and the J end loses 0 bases, and a stretch of 6 bases separates them. Library preparation was by the immunoSEQ multiplex PCR assay. This immuneACCESS table, as held by TCRdb, lists in-frame sequences with V and J called but not all clones. Of the missing ones, under half trace to an unresolved V gene in checked studies; the others have no known cause. The sample profile shows fewer than 100,000 clones; 82% of them were found once. 1.5% to 2.5% of the sample is in the top ten clones.

The TCR originated in a man between 60 and 70 years old in good health. The chain links TRBV29-1 with TRBJ1-2; possibly the D gene is TRBD1, per 5 matching bases. The sample taken for sequencing was blood. This receptor has the CDR3 CSVAGANYGYTF. The DNA is TGCAGCGTTGCGGGGGCTAACTATGGCTACACCTTC.